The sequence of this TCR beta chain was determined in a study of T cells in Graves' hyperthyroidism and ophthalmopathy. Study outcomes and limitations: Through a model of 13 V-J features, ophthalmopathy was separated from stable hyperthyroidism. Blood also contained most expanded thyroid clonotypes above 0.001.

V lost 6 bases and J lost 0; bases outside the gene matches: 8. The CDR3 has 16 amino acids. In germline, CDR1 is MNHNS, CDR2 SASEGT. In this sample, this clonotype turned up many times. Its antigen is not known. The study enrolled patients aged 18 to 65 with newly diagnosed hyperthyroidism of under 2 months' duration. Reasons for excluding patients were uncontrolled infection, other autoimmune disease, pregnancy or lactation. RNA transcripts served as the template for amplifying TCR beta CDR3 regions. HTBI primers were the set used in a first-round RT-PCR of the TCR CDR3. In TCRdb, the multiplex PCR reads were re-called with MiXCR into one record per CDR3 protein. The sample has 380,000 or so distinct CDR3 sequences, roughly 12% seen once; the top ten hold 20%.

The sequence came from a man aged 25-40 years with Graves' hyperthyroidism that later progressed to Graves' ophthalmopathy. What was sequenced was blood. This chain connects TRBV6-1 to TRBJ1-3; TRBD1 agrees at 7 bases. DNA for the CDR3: TGTGCCAGCAGCGCAGGGGACAGCGTCTCTGGAAACACCATATATTTT. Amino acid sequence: CASSAGDSVSGNTIYF.